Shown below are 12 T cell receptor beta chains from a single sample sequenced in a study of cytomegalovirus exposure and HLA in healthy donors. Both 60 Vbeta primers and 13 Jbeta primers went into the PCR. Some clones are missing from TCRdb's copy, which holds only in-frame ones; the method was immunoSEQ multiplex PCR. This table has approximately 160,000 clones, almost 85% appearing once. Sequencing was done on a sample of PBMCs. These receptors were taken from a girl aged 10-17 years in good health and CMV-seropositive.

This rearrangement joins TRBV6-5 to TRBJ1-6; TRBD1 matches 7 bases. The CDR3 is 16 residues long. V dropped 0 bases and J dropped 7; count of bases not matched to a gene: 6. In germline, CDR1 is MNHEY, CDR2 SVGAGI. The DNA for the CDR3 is TGTGCCAGCAGTTACTCATCCGGGACAGCCAATTCACCCCTCCACTTT. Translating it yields CASSYSSGTANSPLHF.

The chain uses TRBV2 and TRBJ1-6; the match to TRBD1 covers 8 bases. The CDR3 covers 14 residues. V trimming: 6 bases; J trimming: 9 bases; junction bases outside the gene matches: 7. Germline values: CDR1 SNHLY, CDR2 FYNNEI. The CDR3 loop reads CASRGQDGGSPLHF. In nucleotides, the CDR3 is TGTGCCAGCAGGGGACAGGATGGGGGTTCACCCCTCCACTTT.

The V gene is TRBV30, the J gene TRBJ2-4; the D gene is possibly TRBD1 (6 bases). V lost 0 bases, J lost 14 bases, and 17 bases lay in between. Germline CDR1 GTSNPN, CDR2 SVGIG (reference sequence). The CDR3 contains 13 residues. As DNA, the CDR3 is TGTGCCTGGAGTGTACGCGGCCGCAGACAGGAGTACTTC. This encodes CAWSVRGRRQEYF. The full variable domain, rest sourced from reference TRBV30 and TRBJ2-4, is SQTIHQWPATLVQPVGSPLSLECTVEGTSNPNLYWYRQAAGRGLQLLFYSVGIGQISSEVPQNLSASRPQDRQFILSSKKLLLSDSGFYLCAWSVRGRRQEYFGAGTRLSVL.

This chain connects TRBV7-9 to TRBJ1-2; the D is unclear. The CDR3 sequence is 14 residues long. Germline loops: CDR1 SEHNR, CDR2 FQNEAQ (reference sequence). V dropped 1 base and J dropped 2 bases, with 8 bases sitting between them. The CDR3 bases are TGTGCCAGCAGCTTAGTAGAGTCGAACTATGGCTACACCTTC. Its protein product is CASSLVESNYGYTF.

The CDR3 sequence: CASSFWTGQQYF. The CDR3 DNA is TGTGCCAGCAGCTTCTGGACAGGGCAGCAGTACTTC. The chain carries TRBV5-5 and TRBJ2-5; TRBD1 matches at 8 bases. With V trimmed by 2 bases and J by 11 bases, 5 bases remained unmatched. The CDR3 is 12 residues long. The germline V gene encodes CDR1 SGHKS and CDR2 YYEKEE (reference sequence).

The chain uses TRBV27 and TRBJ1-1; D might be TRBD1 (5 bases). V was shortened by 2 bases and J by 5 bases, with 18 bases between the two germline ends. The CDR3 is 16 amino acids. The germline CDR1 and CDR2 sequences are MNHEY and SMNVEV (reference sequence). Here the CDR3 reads CASSLNLGGTGTEAFF. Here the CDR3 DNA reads TGTGCCAGCAGTTTAAATCTGGGGGGAACTGGGACTGAAGCTTTCTTT.

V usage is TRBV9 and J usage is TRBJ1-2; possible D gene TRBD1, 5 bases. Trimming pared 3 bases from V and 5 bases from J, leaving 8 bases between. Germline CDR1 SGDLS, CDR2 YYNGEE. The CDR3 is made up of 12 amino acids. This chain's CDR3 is CASSGQNYGYTF. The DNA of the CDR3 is TGTGCCAGCAGCGGACAGAATTATGGCTACACCTTC.

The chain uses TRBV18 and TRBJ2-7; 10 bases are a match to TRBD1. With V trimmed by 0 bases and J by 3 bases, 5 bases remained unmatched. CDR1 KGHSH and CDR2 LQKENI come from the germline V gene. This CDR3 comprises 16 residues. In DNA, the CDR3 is TGTGCCAGCTCACCACCCGGGACAGGGGTACTCTACGAGCAGTACTTC. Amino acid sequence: CASSPPGTGVLYEQYF.

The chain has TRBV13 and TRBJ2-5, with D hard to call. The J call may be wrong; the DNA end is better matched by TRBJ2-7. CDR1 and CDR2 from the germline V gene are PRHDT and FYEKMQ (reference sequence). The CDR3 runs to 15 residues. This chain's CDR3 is CASSTWVGQMGEQYF. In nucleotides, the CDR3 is TGTGCCAGCAGCACCTGGGTGGGTCAAATGGGCGAGCAGTACTTC.

CDR3 region: CAISEGTIYEQYF. CDR3 coding DNA: TGTGCCATCAGTGAGGGGACTATATACGAGCAGTACTTC. The V call is TRBV10-3, the J call TRBJ2-7; 7 bases agree with TRBD2. Per germline, CDR1 ENHRY and CDR2 SYGVKD. The CDR3 has 13 residues. Trimming took 2 bases from V and 4 from J; bases not matched to a gene: 2.

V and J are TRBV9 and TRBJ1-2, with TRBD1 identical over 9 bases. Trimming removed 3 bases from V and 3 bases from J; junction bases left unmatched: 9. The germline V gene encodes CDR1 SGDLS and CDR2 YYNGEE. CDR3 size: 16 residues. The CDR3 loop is CASSDDDRGNYYGYTF. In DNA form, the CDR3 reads TGTGCCAGCAGCGACGACGACAGGGGGAATTACTATGGCTACACCTTC.

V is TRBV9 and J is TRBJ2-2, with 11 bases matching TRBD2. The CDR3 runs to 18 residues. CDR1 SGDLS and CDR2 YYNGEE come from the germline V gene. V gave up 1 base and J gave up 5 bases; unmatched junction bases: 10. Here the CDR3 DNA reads TGTGCCAGCAGCGTAAAGTCGCTAGCGGGGGGCTCTACCGGGGAGCTGTTTTTT. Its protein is CASSVKSLAGGSTGELFF.